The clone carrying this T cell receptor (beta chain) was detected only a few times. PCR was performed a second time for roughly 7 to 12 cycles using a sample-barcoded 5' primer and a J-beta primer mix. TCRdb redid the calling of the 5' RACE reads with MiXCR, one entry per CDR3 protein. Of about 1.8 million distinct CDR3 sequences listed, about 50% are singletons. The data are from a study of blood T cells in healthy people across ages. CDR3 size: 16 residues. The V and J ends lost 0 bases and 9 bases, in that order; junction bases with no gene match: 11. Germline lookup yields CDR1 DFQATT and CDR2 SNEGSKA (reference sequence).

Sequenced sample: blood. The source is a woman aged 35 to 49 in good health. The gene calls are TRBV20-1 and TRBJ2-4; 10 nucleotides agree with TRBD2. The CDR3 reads CSARERAGGTLGIQYF. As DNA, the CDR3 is TGCAGTGCTAGAGAACGAGCGGGGGGGACCTTGGGCATTCAGTACTTC.